The 2 T cell receptor beta chains given below trace back to one sample, sequenced in a study of human T cells and chemical hapten exposure. It was unfractionated whole blood from which total RNA was extracted. MiXCR, run by TCRdb on the 5' RACE reads, gives a single entry per CDR3 protein. The sample holds around 100,000 distinct CDR3 sequences, approximately 20% seen once. The receptors stem from a human donor in good health.

This clonotype was found many times. The rearrangement links TRBV6-1 to TRBJ2-3; TRBD1 is a possible D gene (7 bases). In germline, CDR1 is MNHNS, CDR2 SASEGT. The CDR3 has 14 residues. Between the trimmed V and J ends, which lost 8 bases and 6 bases, there was a span of 18 bases. CDR3 sequence: CASRLTQGGDTQYF. The CDR3 nucleotides read TGTGCCAGCCGCCTCACTCAGGGGGGTGATACGCAGTATTTT.

The chain has TRBV4-2 and TRBJ2-1; D may be TRBD1 or TRBD2 (5 bases each). CDR1 and CDR2 from the germline V gene are LGHNA and YNFKEQ. CDR3 size: 15 residues. The V end lost 0 bases, the J end lost 5 bases, and 11 bases lay between the germline ends. CDR3 residues: CASSQDKGPNNEQFF. CDR3 nucleotide sequence: TGTGCCAGCAGCCAAGATAAGGGACCCAACAATGAGCAGTTCTTC.